The TCR beta chain under discussion was sequenced for a study of beta chain features in type 1 diabetes (dated by TCRdb to 2016 to 2018). Broadly, across the study: No differences in mean age, gender distribution, total cell number or subset yield were found between patients and healthy donors. Regulatory and stem cell-like memory subsets were isolated from only 8 patients and about 8 healthy donors, whereas naive and central memory subsets came from all 28 donors. In the study, TCRB repertoires of sorted circulating CD4+ T cell subsets from recently diagnosed type 1 diabetes patients were compared with those of matched healthy donors. A total of roughly 100 million sorted cells were examined across all samples, and a strong correlation was observed between cell number per subset and RNA yield. Summary of the overall study and its limitations: Naive, central memory and regulatory TCRB repertoires appeared more similar among patients than among healthy donors. Only small numbers of individuals were included in the HLA sub-analyses, which left unresolved whether HLA type had any influence on TCRB rearrangement. At VDJ recombination sites, patients with type 1 diabetes made fewer insertions and deleted more nucleotides, a pattern implying thymic rearrangement abnormalities. PCR might favor shorter templates, but patient and control samples were amplified and corrected together, so any skew would affect both groups equally. A moderate but significant shortening of TCRB CDR3 length was observed in type 1 diabetes patients in all four CD4+ subsets. Because cDNA rather than genomic DNA was sequenced, highly expressing activated cells could have been over-represented, although no difference in activation and CD3 levels was found between groups.

This clone appeared a few times. Its antigen remains unidentified. No quality values exist for individual bases; no much larger clone is one base distant. Each donor gave one peripheral blood draw, averaging approximately 0.12 L, which was collected into heparinised tubes. A BD FACSAria II and a panel including CD45RO, CCR7, CD25, CD127, CD95 and CD27 were used to sort naive, central memory, regulatory and stem cell-like memory CD4+ T cells. All sorted populations exceeded 98% purity. PBMCs were isolated immediately by Lymphoprep density gradient centrifugation and stained directly without culture. So that batch effects would be minimized, each experiment stained and sorted samples in pairs, pairing one healthy donor with one patient. The High Capacity cDNA Reverse Transcription Kit was used to reverse transcribe all of the isolated RNA, meaning that expressed TCRB transcripts were what got sequenced. Naive, central memory and regulatory T cell samples underwent deep immunoSEQ sequencing, averaging roughly 3.3 million total reads per sample. Sorted cells were lysed in RLT buffer, and RNA was extracted using DNase-treated RNeasy Micro or Mini kits according to cell number. Each cell subset was processed separately to prevent cross-contamination, with patient and healthy donor samples processed together. Using the immunoSEQ multiplex PCR, TCRB sequences were amplified from cDNA into 87-bp fragments spanning the CDR3 region. The amplicons were sequenced using the Illumina HiSeq platform. The paper's processing steps were these. Synthetic template baselines were used to correct PCR bias computationally, reads within Hamming distance 2 were collapsed together, and singletons that could not be merged were discarded. Reads were aligned against IMGT to assign V, D and J genes, CDR3 length and insertions or deletions at six rearrangement sites. Within each subset, clonotype counts were normalized to the number of sorted cells before true diversity and Gini coefficients were calculated with the tcR R package. The overlap coefficient, calculated on TCRB nucleotide sequences, was used to quantify repertoire sharing. As a proxy for the pre-selection repertoire, out-of-frame TCRB sequences from naive cells were analyzed. TCRdb mirrors the immuneACCESS table, restricted to in-frame sequences. Some clones are absent from its copies; in checked studies, under half trace to an unresolved V gene, and the reason for the others is unknown. D and trimming were read from the DNA, whereas the V and J calls and clone size are those reported in that table. In this sample the table shows around 650,000 clones, around 12% of which occur a single time. In total, the top ten clones hold roughly 0.11% of the sample.

From cysteine to phenylalanine, the CDR3 is 17 amino acids long. Just CDR3 DNA is preserved here, 51 bases in frame from base 1. At the junction V is shortened by 5 bases and J by 2 bases; bases outside the gene matches: 12. CDR1 and CDR2 are drawn from the germline V gene: SGHTA, FQGNSA. The sequenced sample was naive CD4+ T cells from blood. The sample's cell subset or site label is to be understood as: true naive CD4+ T cells. This TCR was recovered from a man aged 30-40 years with type 1 diabetes. The V and J genes are TRBV7-2 and TRBJ1-2; TRBD1 aligns with 9 central bases. The nucleotide sequence reads as follows: TGTGCCAGCAGCCCACGGCAGCCCGGGACAGGGAACTATGGCTACACCTTC. Its translation reads: CASSPRQPGTGNYGYTF.